A selection of T cell receptor beta chains follows, all from one sample in a study of cytomegalovirus exposure and HLA in healthy donors. Measured with immunoSEQ multiplex PCR; TCRdb has only the in-frame clones, and not every one. The sample holds 150,000 to 180,000 clones, 75% to 85% seen once. Source material: PBMCs. These receptors all come from a man aged 25 to 45 in good health and CMV-seropositive. The CDR3 runs from the conserved cysteine through the conserved F or W. The order of the fields is clone size, D gene, V gene, J gene, CDR3 DNA, CDR3 protein. A D gene is named only where the DNA matches it firmly. Some rows mark clone size as missing; the rest say once, few, many or name a class of expanded clone.

clone size: -
D gene: -
V gene: TRBV6-6
J gene: TRBJ1-2
CDR3 DNA: TGTGCCAGCAGTTACTCGAAGCCAGGGGTATATGGCTACACCTTC
CDR3 protein: CASSYSKPGVYGYTF

clone size: few
D gene: -
V gene: TRBV7-6
J gene: TRBJ1-3
CDR3 DNA: TGTGCCAGCAGCTTAGGCCAGGCGGGCGGAAACACCATATATTTT
CDR3 protein: CASSLGQAGGNTIYF

clone size: -
D gene: TRBD2
V gene: TRBV30
J gene: TRBJ2-1
CDR3 DNA: TGTGCCTGGAGTGTAGGGACTAGCGACTACAATGAGCAGTTCTTC
CDR3 protein: CAWSVGTSDYNEQFF

clone size: -
D gene: -
V gene: TRBV15
J gene: TRBJ2-7
CDR3 DNA: TGTGCCACCAGCAGAGATCTGGTACGGGTCTACGAGCAGTACTTC
CDR3 protein: CATSRDLVRVYEQYF

clone size: -
D gene: TRBD1
V gene: TRBV2
J gene: TRBJ1-1
CDR3 DNA: TGTGCCAGCACCTCGACAGGGTTGTACACTGAAGCTTTCTTT
CDR3 protein: CASTSTGLYTEAFF

clone size: -
D gene: -
V gene: TRBV18
J gene: TRBJ1-1
CDR3 DNA: TGTGCCAGCTCACTACGAAAAGACACCGCGAACACTGAAGCTTTCTTT
CDR3 protein: CASSLRKDTANTEAFF

clone size: once
D gene: TRBD1
V gene: TRBV7-7
J gene: TRBJ2-2
CDR3 DNA: TGTGCTAGCAGCATGGGACAGGGGAGCGGGGAGCTGTTTTTT
CDR3 protein: CASSMGQGSGELFF

clone size: -
D gene: -
V gene: TRBV27
J gene: TRBJ2-7
CDR3 DNA: TGTGCCAGCCAGGGGACGAGTGGCTCCTACGAGCAGTACTTC
CDR3 protein: CASQGTSGSYEQYF

clone size: few
D gene: TRBD2
V gene: TRBV9
J gene: TRBJ2-5
CDR3 DNA: TGTGCCAGCAGCGTTACGGGACTAGCGACGGAGACCCAGTACTTC
CDR3 protein: CASSVTGLATETQYF

clone size: -
D gene: -
V gene: TRBV30
J gene: TRBJ1-1
CDR3 DNA: TGTGCCTGGAGTGTGGGAGGGAACACTGAAGCTTTCTTT
CDR3 protein: CAWSVGGNTEAFF

clone size: -
D gene: -
V gene: TRBV12-5
J gene: TRBJ2-2
CDR3 DNA: TGTGCTAGTGGTTTGGTATCGAGCGGGGAGCTGTTTTTT
CDR3 protein: CASGLVSSGELFF

clone size: -
D gene: -
V gene: TRBV29-1
J gene: TRBJ1-4
CDR3 DNA: TGCAGCGTTGCCCCCGGGTCGATGAACGAAAAACTGTTTTTT
CDR3 protein: CSVAPGSMNEKLFF

clone size: -
D gene: TRBD2
V gene: TRBV7-9
J gene: TRBJ2-5
CDR3 DNA: TGTGCCAGCAGCCCCGGGACTAGCGGCTTACAAGAGACCCAGTACTTC
CDR3 protein: CASSPGTSGLQETQYF

clone size: -
D gene: -
V gene: TRBV11-2
J gene: TRBJ2-2
CDR3 DNA: TGTGCCAGCAGCTTCGGAGTCCCCGGGGAGCTGTTTTTT
CDR3 protein: CASSFGVPGELFF

clone size: -
D gene: -
V gene: TRBV5-6
J gene: TRBJ2-3
CDR3 DNA: TGTGCCAGCAGCGCCGCCGCGGGGGATACGCAGTATTTT
CDR3 protein: CASSAAAGDTQYF

clone size: -
D gene: -
V gene: TRBV6-5
J gene: TRBJ2-2
CDR3 DNA: TGTGCCAGCACGGTCGGACTCCCCGCCGGGGAGCTGTTTTTT
CDR3 protein: CASTVGLPAGELFF

clone size: few
D gene: TRBD1
V gene: TRBV7-2
J gene: TRBJ1-1
CDR3 DNA: TGTGCCAGCAGCTACCCGGACAGGGCTGGAATCACTGAAGCTTTCTTT
CDR3 protein: CASSYPDRAGITEAFF

clone size: -
D gene: -
V gene: TRBV19
J gene: TRBJ1-3
CDR3 DNA: TGTGCCAGTAGTCCTCAGGCTGGTGGAAACACCATATATTTT
CDR3 protein: CASSPQAGGNTIYF

clone size: -
D gene: TRBD2
V gene: TRBV6-1
J gene: TRBJ2-2
CDR3 DNA: TGTGCCAGCAGGAGGGAGGGGCGATCCGGGGAGCTGTTTTTT
CDR3 protein: CASRREGRSGELFF

clone size: -
D gene: -
V gene: TRBV27
J gene: TRBJ2-3
CDR3 DNA: TGTGCCAGCAGTTCCTCCCCACTAGGCAATACGCAGTATTTT
CDR3 protein: CASSSSPLGNTQYF

clone size: -
D gene: TRBD1
V gene: TRBV4-3
J gene: TRBJ1-4
CDR3 DNA: TGCGCCAGCAGCCAGGGACAGGGGAATGAAAAACTGTTTTTT
CDR3 protein: CASSQGQGNEKLFF

clone size: -
D gene: -
V gene: TRBV29-1
J gene: TRBJ1-3
CDR3 DNA: TGCAGCGGCCCCGGGGGGGACTCTGGAAACACCATATATTTT
CDR3 protein: CSGPGGDSGNTIYF

clone size: once
D gene: TRBD1
V gene: TRBV6-5
J gene: TRBJ1-4
CDR3 DNA: TGTGCCAGCAGTTACTCTGGTGGACAGGGGCGTGAAAAACTGTTTTTT
CDR3 protein: CASSYSGGQGREKLFF

clone size: -
D gene: TRBD1
V gene: TRBV7-8
J gene: TRBJ1-1
CDR3 DNA: TGTGCCAGCAGCCATAGGACAGGGGCGGACACTGAAGCTTTCTTT
CDR3 protein: CASSHRTGADTEAFF

clone size: -
D gene: TRBD1
V gene: TRBV6-5
J gene: TRBJ1-2
CDR3 DNA: TGTGCCAGCAGTTACAATCCGGGACAGGGCTACACCTTC
CDR3 protein: CASSYNPGQGYTF

clone size: -
D gene: TRBD1
V gene: TRBV9
J gene: TRBJ2-7
CDR3 DNA: TGTGCCAGCAGCGTGCACGGGGGACAGGGGATTTACGAGCAGTACTTC
CDR3 protein: CASSVHGGQGIYEQYF

clone size: once
D gene: -
V gene: TRBV30
J gene: TRBJ2-7
CDR3 DNA: TGTGCCTGGAGCCGAGGAGGGTCGGGCGAGCAGTACTTC
CDR3 protein: CAWSRGGSGEQYF

clone size: -
D gene: -
V gene: TRBV4-3
J gene: TRBJ1-2
CDR3 DNA: TGCGCCAGCAGCCTCAATGTCCAGGGGCGAGGCTACACCTTC
CDR3 protein: CASSLNVQGRGYTF

clone size: -
D gene: -
V gene: TRBV15
J gene: TRBJ1-4
CDR3 DNA: TGTGCCACCAGCAGAGATCAGCGGGGGAGGTTTTTT
CDR3 protein: CATSRDQRGRFF

clone size: -
D gene: TRBD1
V gene: TRBV4-3
J gene: TRBJ2-2
CDR3 DNA: TGCGCCAGCAGCCAAGACCGGACAGGGGGCTCTTGGACCGGGGAGCTGTTTTTT
CDR3 protein: CASSQDRTGGSWTGELFF

clone size: -
D gene: TRBD1
V gene: TRBV6-5
J gene: TRBJ1-1
CDR3 DNA: TGTGCCAGCAGTTACTCCCGGACAGGGGGCACTGAAGCTTTCTTT
CDR3 protein: CASSYSRTGGTEAFF

clone size: once
D gene: TRBD2
V gene: TRBV15
J gene: TRBJ2-3
CDR3 DNA: TGTGCCACCCGTTTGGGGGGGAGGACAGATACGCAGTATTTT
CDR3 protein: CATRLGGRTDTQYF

clone size: -
D gene: TRBD1
V gene: TRBV7-9
J gene: TRBJ1-1
CDR3 DNA: TGTGCCAGCCCAGCCGGTGGGACAGGCGCGGAAATGAACACTGAAGCTTTCTTT
CDR3 protein: CASPAGGTGAEMNTEAFF

clone size: -
D gene: -
V gene: TRBV9
J gene: TRBJ2-5
CDR3 DNA: TGTGCCAGCAGCGTAGGACGGGGGGCGGGAGAGACCCAGTACTTC
CDR3 protein: CASSVGRGAGETQYF

clone size: -
D gene: TRBD1
V gene: TRBV7-2
J gene: TRBJ2-5
CDR3 DNA: TGTGCCAGCAGCTTCGGACAGGCCCGGGAGACCCAGTACTTC
CDR3 protein: CASSFGQARETQYF

clone size: -
D gene: TRBD2
V gene: TRBV7-9
J gene: TRBJ2-7
CDR3 DNA: TGTGCCAGCAGCTCCTTCTTGGGACTAGCGTCTACCTACGAGCAGTACTTC
CDR3 protein: CASSSFLGLASTYEQYF

clone size: few
D gene: -
V gene: TRBV4-1
J gene: TRBJ1-5
CDR3 DNA: TGCGCCAGCAGCCAAGATGAGGGTTTAAGCAATCAGCCCCAGCATTTT
CDR3 protein: CASSQDEGLSNQPQHF

clone size: few
D gene: -
V gene: TRBV5-1
J gene: TRBJ1-5
CDR3 DNA: TGCGCCAGCACCCTTGGGGGGTCCGGGAATCAGCCCCAGCATTTT
CDR3 protein: CASTLGGSGNQPQHF

clone size: -
D gene: -
V gene: TRBV5-4
J gene: TRBJ2-3
CDR3 DNA: TGTGCCAGCAGCCCTATAGCGAACACAGATACGCAGTATTTT
CDR3 protein: CASSPIANTDTQYF

clone size: -
D gene: TRBD1
V gene: TRBV6-5
J gene: TRBJ1-4
CDR3 DNA: TGTGCCAGCATGGGACAGGGGAGGGGTAAACTGTTTTTT
CDR3 protein: CASMGQGRGKLFF

clone size: -
D gene: TRBD1
V gene: TRBV13
J gene: TRBJ1-1
CDR3 DNA: TGTGCCAGCAGCTTAGAGACAGGGAGCATGAACACTGAAGCTTTCTTT
CDR3 protein: CASSLETGSMNTEAFF